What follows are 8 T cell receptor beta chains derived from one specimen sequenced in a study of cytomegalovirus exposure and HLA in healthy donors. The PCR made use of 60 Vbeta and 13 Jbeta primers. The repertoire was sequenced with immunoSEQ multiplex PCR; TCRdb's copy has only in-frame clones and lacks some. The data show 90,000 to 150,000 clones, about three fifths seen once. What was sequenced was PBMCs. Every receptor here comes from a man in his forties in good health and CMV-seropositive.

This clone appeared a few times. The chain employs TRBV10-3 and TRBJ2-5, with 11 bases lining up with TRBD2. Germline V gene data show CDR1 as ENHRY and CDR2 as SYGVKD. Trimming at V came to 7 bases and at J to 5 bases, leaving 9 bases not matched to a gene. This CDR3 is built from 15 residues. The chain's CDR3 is CAIKDSGRAWETQYF. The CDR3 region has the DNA TGTGCCATCAAAGATAGCGGGAGGGCCTGGGAGACCCAGTACTTC.

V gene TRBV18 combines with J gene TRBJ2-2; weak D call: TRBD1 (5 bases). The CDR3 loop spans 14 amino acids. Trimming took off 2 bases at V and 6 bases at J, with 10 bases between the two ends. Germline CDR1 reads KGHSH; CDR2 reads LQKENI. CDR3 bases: TGTGCCAGCTCACCAGGGGCGCGCGCCGGGGAGCTGTTTTTT. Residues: CASSPGARAGELFF.

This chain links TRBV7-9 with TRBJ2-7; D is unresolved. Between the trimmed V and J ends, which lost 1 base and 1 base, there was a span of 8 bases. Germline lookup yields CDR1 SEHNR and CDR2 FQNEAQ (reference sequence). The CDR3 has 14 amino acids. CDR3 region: CASSLVSGSYEQYF. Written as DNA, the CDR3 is TGTGCCAGCAGCTTAGTATCAGGATCCTACGAGCAGTACTTC.

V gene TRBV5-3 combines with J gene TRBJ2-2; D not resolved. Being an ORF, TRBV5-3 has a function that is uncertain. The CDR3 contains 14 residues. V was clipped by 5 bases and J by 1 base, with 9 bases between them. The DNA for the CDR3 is TGTGCCAGAAGAGCACTACGGAACACCGGGGAGCTGTTTTTT. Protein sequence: CARRALRNTGELFF.

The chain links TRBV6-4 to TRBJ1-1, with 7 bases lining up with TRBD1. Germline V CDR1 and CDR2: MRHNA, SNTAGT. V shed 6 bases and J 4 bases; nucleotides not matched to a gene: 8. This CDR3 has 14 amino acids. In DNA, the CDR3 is TGTGCCAGCAGCTCAGGGGGATTGGGCACTGAAGCTTTCTTT. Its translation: CASSSGGLGTEAFF.

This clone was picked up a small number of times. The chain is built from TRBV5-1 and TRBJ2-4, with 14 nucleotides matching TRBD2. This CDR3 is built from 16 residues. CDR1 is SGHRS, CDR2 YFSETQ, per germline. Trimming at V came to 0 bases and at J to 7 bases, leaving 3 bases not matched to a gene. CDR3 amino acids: CASSLEGLAGVNIQYF. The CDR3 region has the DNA TGCGCCAGCAGCTTGGAGGGACTAGCGGGAGTGAACATTCAGTACTTC. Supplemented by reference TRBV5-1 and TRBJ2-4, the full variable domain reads KAGVTQTPRYLIKTRGQQVTLSCSPISGHRSVSWYQQTPGQGLQFLFEYFSETQRNKGNFPGRFSGRQFSNSRSEMNVSTLELGDSALYLCASSLEGLAGVNIQYFGAGTRLSVL.

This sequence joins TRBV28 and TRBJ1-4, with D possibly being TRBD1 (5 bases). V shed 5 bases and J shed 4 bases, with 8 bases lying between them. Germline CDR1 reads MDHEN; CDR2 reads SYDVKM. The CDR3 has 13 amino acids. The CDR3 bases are TGTGCCAGCAGTGGGGGGATTAATGAAAAACTGTTTTTT. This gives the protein CASSGGINEKLFF.

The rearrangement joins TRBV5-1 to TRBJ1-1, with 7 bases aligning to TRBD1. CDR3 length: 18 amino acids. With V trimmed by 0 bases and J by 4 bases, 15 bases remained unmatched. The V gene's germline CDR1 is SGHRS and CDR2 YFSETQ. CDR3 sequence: CASSLAGFVAGGSTEAFF. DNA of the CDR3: TGCGCCAGCAGCTTGGCCGGTTTTGTTGCAGGGGGTAGCACTGAAGCTTTCTTT.